A single sample gave rise to the 24 T cell receptor beta chains below, sequenced in a study of T cell responses to AZD1222 COVID-19 vaccine. The data were produced by immunoSEQ multiplex PCR, yet TCRdb's version contains in-frame clones alone and is incomplete. The table has some 130,000 clones, roughly 93% seen once. The specimen was peripheral blood, collected on day 0 of AZD1222 vaccination. The receptors originated from an adult in good health.

The gene calls are TRBV19 and TRBJ1-1, with TRBD1 as a possible D gene (5 bases). CDR1 is LNHDA, CDR2 SQIVND, per germline (reference sequence). Trimming removed 6 bases from V and 0 bases from J, with 11 bases in between. This CDR3 region has 14 residues. The CDR3 loop is CASRLGRVNTEAFF. CDR3 bases: TGTGCCAGTAGATTGGGACGGGTGAACACTGAAGCTTTCTTT.

This clone came up once. V usage is TRBV7-9 and J usage is TRBJ2-5; D is uncertain. The CDR3 extends over 15 amino acids. CDR1 and CDR2 (germline): SEHNR, FQNEAQ (reference sequence). Trimming cost V 5 bases and J 2 bases, with 15 bases left between them. The CDR3 loop reads CASSTNRLNQETQYF. CDR3 sequence (DNA): TGTGCCAGCAGCACTAATCGGCTTAATCAAGAGACCCAGTACTTC.

This sequence joins TRBV30 and TRBJ1-2, with a tentative D call TRBD1 (6 bases). V was shortened by 2 bases and J by 7 bases, with 11 bases between the two germline ends. This CDR3 is 12 amino acids long. Looked up from germline, CDR1 is GTSNPN and CDR2 is SVGIG (reference sequence). This chain's CDR3 is CAWSRQGIGYTF. CDR3 DNA: TGTGCCTGGAGTAGGCAGGGGATTGGCTACACCTTC.

This sequence joins TRBV28 and TRBJ2-2, with D perhaps matching TRBD1 (6 bases). CDR1 is MDHEN and CDR2 is SYDVKM in the germline V gene. The V end lost 5 bases, the J end lost 0 bases, and 7 bases lay between the germline ends. The CDR3 totals 14 residues. The chain's CDR3 is CASSGQTNTGELFF. The CDR3 bases are TGTGCCAGCAGTGGACAGACGAACACCGGGGAGCTGTTTTTT.

This rearrangement joins TRBV27 to TRBJ1-3, with unresolved D. The V and J ends lost 5 bases and 3 bases respectively, with 14 bases between them. From germline, CDR1 is MNHEY and CDR2 SMNVEV (reference sequence). The CDR3 is 15 amino acids. CDR3 sequence (DNA): TGTGCCAGCAGTCCCCGCCCGAGGGTTGGAAACACCATATATTTT. It specifies CASSPRPRVGNTIYF.

This chain joins TRBV30 and TRBJ1-3; weak D call: TRBD1 (5 bases). The CDR3 is made up of 15 amino acids. V was pared by 1 base and J by 0 bases, with 10 bases between. Germline CDR1 reads GTSNPN; CDR2 reads SVGIG (reference sequence). The CDR3 region has the DNA TGTGCCTGGAGTGGGGACGCTGGCTCTGGAAACACCATATATTTT. Its translation is CAWSGDAGSGNTIYF.

V gene TRBV7-9 combines with J gene TRBJ2-3; 9 nucleotides align to TRBD1. CDR3 length: 14 residues. Germline assignment: CDR1 SEHNR and CDR2 FQNEAQ (reference sequence). V lost 0 bases, J lost 9 bases, and 4 bases stayed unmatched. The CDR3 protein is CASSLARDRVTQYF. The CDR3 DNA sequence: TGTGCCAGCAGCTTAGCCCGGGACAGGGTGACGCAGTATTTT. Full variable domain (remainder filled in from reference TRBV7-9 and TRBJ2-3): DTGVSQNPRHKITKRGQNVTFRCDPISEHNRLYWYRQTLGQGPEFLTYFQNEAQLEKSRLLSDRFSAERPKGSFSTLEIQRTEQGDSAMYLCASSLARDRVTQYFGPGTRLTVL.

This chain uses TRBV21-1 with TRBJ2-2; whether TRBD1, the table's D call, matches the DNA was not checked. TRBV21-1 is given as a pseudogene. CDR3 length: 21 amino acids. DNA for the CDR3: TGTGCCAGCAGCAAACACCCAAACATAAGGGACAGGGGGCCGAACACCGGGGAGCTGTTTTTT. Protein sequence: CASSKHPNIRDRGPNTGELFF.

The genes are TRBV30 and TRBJ2-2; D gene uncertain. This CDR3 has 14 amino acids. The V end was cut by 2 bases, the J end by 0 bases, with 7 bases between. Looked up from germline, CDR1 is GTSNPN and CDR2 is SVGIG (reference sequence). The CDR3 protein is CAWSRGPNTGELFF. The CDR3, as DNA: TGTGCCTGGAGTAGAGGTCCGAACACCGGGGAGCTGTTTTTT.

The chain combines TRBV11-2 with TRBJ1-2; D not resolved. The V end was cut by 2 bases, the J end by 6 bases, with 13 bases between. This CDR3 comprises 14 residues. Germline-derived CDR1 and CDR2 are SGHAT and FQNNGV. CDR3 amino acids: CASSLSPIADGYTF. The CDR3 nucleotides are TGTGCCAGCAGCTTATCGCCCATTGCGGATGGCTACACCTTC.

This clone was detected only a few times. This rearrangement joins TRBV12-3 or TRBV12-4 to TRBJ2-2; D remains ambiguous. The CDR3 is made up of 12 amino acids. V was pared by 5 bases and J by 6 bases, with 7 bases between. CDR3 nucleotide sequence: TGTGCCAGCAGTACGTGGTCCGGGGAGCTGTTTTTT. Translated: CASSTWSGELFF.

The chain combines TRBV5-4 with TRBJ1-1; D is uncertain. Germline-derived CDR1 and CDR2 are SGHNT and YYREEE (reference sequence). Trimming cost V 2 bases and J 3 bases, with 8 bases left between them. The CDR3 length is 13 residues. The CDR3 DNA follows: TGTGCCAGCAGCTTTGAACCGGACACTGAAGCTTTCTTT. It translates to CASSFEPDTEAFF.

The CDR3 spells CASSRGTSGRAVEQFF. For the CDR3, the DNA is TGCGCCAGCAGCCGAGGGACTAGCGGGAGGGCCGTTGAGCAGTTCTTC. This chain links TRBV5-1 with TRBJ2-1; 16 nucleotides match TRBD2. The CDR3 length is 16 residues. CDR1 is SGHRS and CDR2 is YFSETQ in the germline V gene. Trimming cost V 4 bases and J 9 bases; bases outside gene matches: 7.

As DNA, the CDR3 is TGTGCCAGCAGTTACTCGGCAGGGATGAACACTGAAGCTTTCTTT. It is translated as CASSYSAGMNTEAFF. The chain employs TRBV6-2 or TRBV6-3 and TRBJ1-1; D might be TRBD1 (5 bases). The V end lost 0 bases, the J end lost 0 bases, and 8 bases lay between the germline ends. This CDR3 is built from 15 residues. Germline V gene data show CDR1 as MNHEY and CDR2 as SVGEGT.

J is TRBJ2-5 and V is TRBV10-3; D is perhaps TRBD2 (5 bases). Looked up from germline, CDR1 is ENHRY and CDR2 is SYGVKD. The length of the CDR3 is 16 residues. Trimming took 0 bases from V and 0 from J, leaving 11 bases between them. CDR3 sequence (DNA): TGTGCCATCAGTGAGTCAACGGGGTTGGACCAAGAGACCCAGTACTTC. Its protein is CAISESTGLDQETQYF.

The chain recombines TRBV2 with TRBJ2-5, with 11 bases aligning to TRBD2. CDR1 is SNHLY, CDR2 FYNNEI, per germline. CDR3 length equals 16 residues. The J segment lost 5 bases and the V segment lost 6 bases, leaving 11 bases of the junction unmatched. The CDR3 loop reads CASRSMRTSGRETQYF. As DNA, the CDR3 is TGTGCCAGCAGGAGTATGAGGACTAGCGGGCGGGAGACCCAGTACTTC.

This rearrangement joins TRBV27 to TRBJ2-2; D might be TRBD1 or TRBD2, each matching 5 bases. Per the germline V gene, CDR1 is MNHEY and CDR2 is SMNVEV (reference sequence). V gave up 4 bases and J gave up 0 bases, with 9 bases separating them. This CDR3 comprises 15 residues. The CDR3 DNA is TGTGCCAGCAGTTGGGACGGCTCGAACACCGGGGAGCTGTTTTTT. Protein: CASSWDGSNTGELFF.

The rearrangement links TRBV19 to TRBJ2-2; 7 nucleotides match TRBD2. V trimming: 1 base; J trimming: 7 bases; junction bases outside the gene matches: 9. The CDR3 covers 16 residues. The germline CDR1 and CDR2 sequences are LNHDA and SQIVND (reference sequence). The CDR3 region has the DNA TGTGCCAGTAGTATAGGGCTAGCGGAACGGTACGGGGAGCTGTTTTTT. It encodes CASSIGLAERYGELFF.

Only a few counts were recorded for this clone. The rearrangement links TRBV4-1 to TRBJ2-7; 8 bases line up with TRBD1. Per germline, CDR1 MGHRA and CDR2 YSYEKL. After removal of 4 bases from V and 4 bases from J, the junction contained 9 bases not matched to a gene. This CDR3 comprises 15 residues. As DNA, the CDR3 is TGCGCCAGCAGCCGAATGACAGGGGCAGGGTACGAGCAGTACTTC. Translated, it gives CASSRMTGAGYEQYF.

This clone was seen once. The V and J genes are TRBV28 and TRBJ2-7; 14 bases are a match to TRBD2. Germline V lookup: CDR1 MDHEN, CDR2 SYDVKM. The CDR3 extends over 15 amino acids. V lost 4 bases and J lost 7; bases outside the gene matches: 6. The CDR3 DNA sequence: TGTGCCAGCAGTTCGGGACTAGCGGGAGATCGGGAGCAGTACTTC. Residues: CASSSGLAGDREQYF. The variable domain in full, completed from reference TRBV28 and TRBJ2-7, reads DVKVTQSSRYLVKRTGEKVFLECVQDMDHENMFWYRQDPGLGLRLIYFSYDVKMKEKGDIPEGYSVSREKKERFSLILESASTNQTSMYLCASSSGLAGDREQYFGPGTRLTVT.

The chain couples TRBV6-5 to TRBJ2-7; D call uncertain. This CDR3 is 14 amino acids long. The V end lost 5 bases, the J end lost 1 base, and 12 bases lay between the germline ends. Germline V lookup: CDR1 MNHEY, CDR2 SVGAGI. In DNA form, the CDR3 reads TGTGCCAGCAGTCCCCGGACGGAGTCCTACGAGCAGTACTTC. As protein: CASSPRTESYEQYF.

The rearrangement links TRBV28 to TRBJ1-2, with a tentative D call TRBD1 (5 bases). The CDR3 consists of 15 residues. The V gene's germline CDR1 is MDHEN and CDR2 SYDVKM. Trimming cost V 6 bases and J 4 bases, with 18 bases left between them. The CDR3 DNA sequence: TGTGCCAGCAGCTCCCCTGCGGGACCGTTCTATGGCTACACCTTC. Its protein product is CASSSPAGPFYGYTF.

The CDR3 spells CASSITSAADTQYF. The CDR3 nucleotides read TGTGCCAGCAGCATAACTAGCGCCGCAGATACGCAGTATTTT. The V call is TRBV9, the J call TRBJ2-3; 7 bases line up with TRBD2. Per germline, CDR1 SGDLS and CDR2 YYNGEE. V dropped 4 bases and J dropped 4; count of bases not matched to a gene: 6. The CDR3 loop spans 14 amino acids.

This chain links TRBV28 with TRBJ1-2; D gene unclear. CDR3 size: 11 residues. Deletions cut 2 bases from V and 8 bases from J, with 6 bases between. The germline CDR1 and CDR2 sequences are MDHEN and SYDVKM. The CDR3 DNA follows: TGTGCCAGCAGTTTAGGGGTCGGCTACACCTTC. It translates to CASSLGVGYTF.